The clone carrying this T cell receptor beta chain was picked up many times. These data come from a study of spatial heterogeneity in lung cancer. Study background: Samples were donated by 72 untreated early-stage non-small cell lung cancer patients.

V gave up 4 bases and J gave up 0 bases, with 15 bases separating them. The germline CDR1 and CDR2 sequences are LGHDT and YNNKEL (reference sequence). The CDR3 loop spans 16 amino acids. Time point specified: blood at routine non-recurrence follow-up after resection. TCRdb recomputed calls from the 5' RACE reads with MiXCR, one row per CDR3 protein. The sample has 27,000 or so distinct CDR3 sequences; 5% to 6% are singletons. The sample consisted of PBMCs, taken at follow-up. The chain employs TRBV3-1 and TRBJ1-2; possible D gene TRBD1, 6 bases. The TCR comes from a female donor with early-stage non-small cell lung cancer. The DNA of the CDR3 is TGTGCCAGCAGCCCCGGGGGCCGAATAACTAACTATGGCTACACCTTC. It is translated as CASSPGGRITNYGYTF.